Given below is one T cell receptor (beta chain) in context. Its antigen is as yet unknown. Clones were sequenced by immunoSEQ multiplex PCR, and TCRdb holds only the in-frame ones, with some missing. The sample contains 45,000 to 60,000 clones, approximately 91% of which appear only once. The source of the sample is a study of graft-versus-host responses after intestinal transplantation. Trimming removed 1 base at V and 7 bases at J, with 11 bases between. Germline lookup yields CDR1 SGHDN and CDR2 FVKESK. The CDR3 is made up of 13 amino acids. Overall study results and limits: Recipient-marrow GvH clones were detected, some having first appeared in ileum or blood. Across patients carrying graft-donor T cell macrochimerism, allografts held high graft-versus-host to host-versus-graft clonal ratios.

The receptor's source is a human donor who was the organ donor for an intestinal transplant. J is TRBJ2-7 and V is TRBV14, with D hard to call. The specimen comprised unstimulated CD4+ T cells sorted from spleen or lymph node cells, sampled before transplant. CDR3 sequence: CASSQVLVGEQYF. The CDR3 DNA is TGTGCCAGCAGCCAAGTCTTAGTGGGTGAGCAGTACTTC.